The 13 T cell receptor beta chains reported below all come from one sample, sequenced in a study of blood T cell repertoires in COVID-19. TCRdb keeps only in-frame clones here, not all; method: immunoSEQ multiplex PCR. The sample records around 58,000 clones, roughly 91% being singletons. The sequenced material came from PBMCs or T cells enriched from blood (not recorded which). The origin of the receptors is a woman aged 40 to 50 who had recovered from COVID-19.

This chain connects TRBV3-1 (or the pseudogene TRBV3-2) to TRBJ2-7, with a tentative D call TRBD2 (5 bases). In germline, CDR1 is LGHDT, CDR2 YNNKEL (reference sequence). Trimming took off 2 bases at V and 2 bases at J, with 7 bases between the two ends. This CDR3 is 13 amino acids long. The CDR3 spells CASSQTGTYEQYF. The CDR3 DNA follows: TGTGCCAGCAGCCAAACGGGAACCTACGAGCAGTACTTC.

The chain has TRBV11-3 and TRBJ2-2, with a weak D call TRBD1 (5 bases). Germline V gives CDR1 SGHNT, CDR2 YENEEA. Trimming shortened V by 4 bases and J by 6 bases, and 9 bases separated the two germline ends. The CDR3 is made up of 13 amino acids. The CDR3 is CASSWAGSGELFF. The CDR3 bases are TGTGCCAGCAGCTGGGCAGGGTCCGGGGAGCTGTTTTTT.

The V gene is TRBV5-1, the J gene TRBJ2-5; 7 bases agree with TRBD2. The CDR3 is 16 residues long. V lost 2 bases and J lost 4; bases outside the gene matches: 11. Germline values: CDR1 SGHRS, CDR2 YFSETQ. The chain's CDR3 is CASSFNRRGSGETQYF. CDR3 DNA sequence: TGCGCCAGCAGCTTTAATCGGCGGGGGTCGGGAGAGACCCAGTACTTC.

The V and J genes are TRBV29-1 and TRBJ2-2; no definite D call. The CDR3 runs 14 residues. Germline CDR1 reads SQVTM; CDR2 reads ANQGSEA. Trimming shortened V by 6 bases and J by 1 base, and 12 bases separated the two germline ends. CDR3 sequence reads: CSVKRGGNTGELFF. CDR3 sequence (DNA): TGCAGCGTAAAACGTGGCGGGAACACCGGGGAGCTGTTTTTT.

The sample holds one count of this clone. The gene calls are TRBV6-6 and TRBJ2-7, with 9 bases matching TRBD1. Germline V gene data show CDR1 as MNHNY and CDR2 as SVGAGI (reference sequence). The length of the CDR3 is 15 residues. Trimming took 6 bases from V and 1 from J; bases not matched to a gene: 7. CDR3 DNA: TGTGCCAGCAGAAAAGACAGGGGGGGTTCCTACGAGCAGTACTTC. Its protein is CASRKDRGGSYEQYF.

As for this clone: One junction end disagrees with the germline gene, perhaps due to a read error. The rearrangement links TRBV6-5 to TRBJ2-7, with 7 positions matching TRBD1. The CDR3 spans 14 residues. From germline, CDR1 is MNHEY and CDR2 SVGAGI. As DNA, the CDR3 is TGTGCCAGCACTTACAGGGGAAGGTTTAGCGAGCAGTACTTC. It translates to CASTYRGRFSEQYF.

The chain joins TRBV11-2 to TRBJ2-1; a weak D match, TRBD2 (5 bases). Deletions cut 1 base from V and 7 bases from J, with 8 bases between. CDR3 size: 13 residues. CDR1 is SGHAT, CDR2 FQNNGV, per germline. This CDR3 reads CASSLGDYNEQFF. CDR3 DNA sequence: TGTGCCAGCAGCTTAGGAGACTATAATGAGCAGTTCTTC.

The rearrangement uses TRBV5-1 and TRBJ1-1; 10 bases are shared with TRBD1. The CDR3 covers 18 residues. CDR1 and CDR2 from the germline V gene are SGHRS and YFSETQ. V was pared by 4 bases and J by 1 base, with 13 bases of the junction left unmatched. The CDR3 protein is CASSRVLGQGFENTEAFF. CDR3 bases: TGCGCCAGCAGCCGCGTTTTGGGACAGGGGTTCGAGAACACTGAAGCTTTCTTT. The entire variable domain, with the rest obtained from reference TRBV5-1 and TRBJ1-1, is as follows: KAGVTQTPRYLIKTRGQQVTLSCSPISGHRSVSWYQQTPGQGLQFLFEYFSETQRNKGNFPGRFSGRQFSNSRSEMNVSTLELGDSALYLCASSRVLGQGFENTEAFFGQGTRLTVV.

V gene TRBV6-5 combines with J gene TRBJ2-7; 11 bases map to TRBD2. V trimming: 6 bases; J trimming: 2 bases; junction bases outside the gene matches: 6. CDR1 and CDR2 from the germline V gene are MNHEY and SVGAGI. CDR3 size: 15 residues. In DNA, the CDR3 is TGTGCCAGCAGACCACTAGCGGGGGCCCCCTACGAGCAGTACTTC. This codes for CASRPLAGAPYEQYF.

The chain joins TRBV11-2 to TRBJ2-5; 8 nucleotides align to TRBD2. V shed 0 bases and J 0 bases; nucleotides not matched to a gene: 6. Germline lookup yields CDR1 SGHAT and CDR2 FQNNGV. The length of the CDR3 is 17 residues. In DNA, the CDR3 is TGTGCCAGCAGCTTAGATCCACTAGCGGCCTACCAAGAGACCCAGTACTTC. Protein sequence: CASSLDPLAAYQETQYF.

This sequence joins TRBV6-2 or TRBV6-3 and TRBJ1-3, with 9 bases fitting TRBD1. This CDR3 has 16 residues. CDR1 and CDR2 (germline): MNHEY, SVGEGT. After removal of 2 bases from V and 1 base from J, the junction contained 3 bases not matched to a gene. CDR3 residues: CASSYRGQGSGNTIYF. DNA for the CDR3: TGTGCCAGCAGTTACCGAGGACAGGGGTCTGGAAACACCATATATTTT.

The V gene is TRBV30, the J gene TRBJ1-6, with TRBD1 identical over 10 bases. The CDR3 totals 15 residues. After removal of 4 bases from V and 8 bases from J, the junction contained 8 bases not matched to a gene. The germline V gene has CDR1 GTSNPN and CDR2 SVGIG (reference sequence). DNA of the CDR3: TGTGCCTGGATCACACCCGGGACAGGGGATTCACCCCTCCACTTT. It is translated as CAWITPGTGDSPLHF.

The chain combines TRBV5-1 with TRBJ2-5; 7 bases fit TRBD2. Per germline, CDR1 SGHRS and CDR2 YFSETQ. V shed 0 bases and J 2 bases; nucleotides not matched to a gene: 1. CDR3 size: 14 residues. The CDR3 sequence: CASSLGEGQETQYF. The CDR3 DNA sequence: TGCGCCAGCAGCTTGGGGGAGGGTCAAGAGACCCAGTACTTC.